Below are 4 T cell receptor beta chains sequenced from a single sample in a study of chemoradiotherapy in HPV16-positive cancers. The repertoire was sequenced with immunoSEQ multiplex PCR; TCRdb's copy has only in-frame clones and lacks some. The repertoire has some 31,000 clones, about nine tenths of them found once; the top ten carry less than 25%. The specimen was blood, collected from a patient who underwent chemoradiotherapy. These receptors all stem from a human donor with HPV-associated anogenital cancer.

The V call is TRBV7-9, the J call TRBJ1-2; D perhaps matches TRBD1 (6 bases). Germline loops: CDR1 SEHNR, CDR2 FQNEAQ (reference sequence). There are 15 residues in the CDR3. V lost 7 bases to trimming and J lost 3 bases, with 18 bases between them. CDR3 amino acids: CASNMGGRGDYGYTF. CDR3 bases: TGTGCCAGCAACATGGGCGGCAGGGGCGACTATGGCTACACCTTC.

The CDR3 DNA sequence: TGTGCCAGCAGCTTAGTGACTAGCGGGGAGGGGACCCAGTACTTC. Protein sequence: CASSLVTSGEGTQYF. The rearrangement joins TRBV7-8 to TRBJ2-5, with 11 nucleotides matching TRBD2. The trim removed 1 base at V and 7 bases at J, leaving 5 bases unmatched. This CDR3 has 15 amino acids. Germline V gives CDR1 SGHVS, CDR2 FQNEAQ. The full variable domain, its missing parts supplied by reference TRBV7-8 and TRBJ2-5, is GAGVSQSPRYKVAKRGQDVALRCDPISGHVSLFWYQQALGQGPEFLTYFQNEAQLDKSGLPSDRFFAERPEGSVSTLKIQRTQQEDSAVYLCASSLVTSGEGTQYFGPGTRLLVL.

This chain uses TRBV4-3 with TRBJ2-5, with D perhaps TRBD2 (7 bases). The V end lost 4 bases, the J end lost 5 bases, and 14 bases lay between the germline ends. The germline CDR1 and CDR2 sequences are LGHNA and YSLEER. This CDR3 has 14 amino acids. The CDR3 DNA sequence: TGCGCCAGCAGCCCGTCGGGGGGCCCGGAGACCCAGTACTTC. Amino acid sequence: CASSPSGGPETQYF.

This clone was seen more than once but under ten times. The CDR3, as DNA: TGCAGCGTTCTTAGTCCAGGAATGAACACTGAAGCTTTCTTT. It translates to CSVLSPGMNTEAFF. The chain employs TRBV29-1 and TRBJ1-1; D gene ambiguous. The V and J ends lost 5 bases and 0 bases respectively, with 13 bases between them. Germline-derived CDR1 and CDR2 are SQVTM and ANQGSEA. This CDR3 spans 14 amino acids.